These 25 T cell receptor beta chains were all obtained from the same sample, sequenced in a study of blood T cells in healthy people across ages. Sample-barcoded 5' priming and a J-beta primer mix drove a second PCR of 7 to 11 cycles. TCRdb re-analysed the 5' RACE reads in MiXCR, keeping a single row per CDR3 protein. The sample holds some 670,000 distinct CDR3 sequences; 52% are singletons and the top ten take 13%. Sequenced material: blood. All receptors derive from a woman of 80 years or more in good health.

J is TRBJ1-5 and V is TRBV11-2; D ambiguous. This CDR3 has 14 amino acids. The germline V gene has CDR1 SGHAT and CDR2 FQNNGV. V lost 4 bases, J lost 6 bases, and 13 bases lay in between. The CDR3 region has the DNA TGTGCCAGCAGCTCAGCTGGCACTGGTCAGCCCCAGCATTTT. This encodes CASSSAGTGQPQHF.

The chain is built from TRBV28 and TRBJ2-3; D remains ambiguous. Germline lookup yields CDR1 MDHEN and CDR2 SYDVKM. There are 14 residues in the CDR3. Trimming cost V 5 bases and J 6 bases, with 15 bases left between them. The CDR3 loop is CASSVGPDVDTQYF. CDR3 nucleotide sequence: TGTGCCAGCAGTGTTGGCCCAGACGTGGATACGCAGTATTTT.

In this sample, this clonotype turned up a few times. The J gene is TRBJ2-1, the V gene TRBV4-1; D not resolved. V dropped 5 bases and J dropped 1 base, with 12 bases sitting between them. CDR1 and CDR2 from the germline V gene are MGHRA and YSYEKL. This CDR3 is built from 15 residues. The CDR3 here is CASSGLGVSYNEQFF. CDR3 in DNA: TGCGCCAGCAGCGGCTTGGGCGTATCCTACAATGAGCAGTTCTTC.

In its sample, this clonotype was seen a few times. The rearrangement links TRBV4-1 to TRBJ1-1; 8 nucleotides agree with TRBD1. The CDR3 has 15 amino acids. J lost 4 bases, V lost 6 bases, and 10 bases had no gene match. Germline values: CDR1 MGHRA, CDR2 YSYEKL. CDR3 region: CASRPQGAFSTEAFF. The CDR3 DNA is TGCGCCAGCAGGCCTCAGGGGGCGTTTAGCACTGAAGCTTTCTTT.

Worth noting for this clonotype: A read error may account for a junction end that differs from germline. For the CDR3, the DNA is TGTGCCAGCAGCGGTGGGGGAAGCTCCTACAATGGGCAGTTCTTC. Its translation is CASSGGGSSYNGQFF. The genes are TRBV7-2 and TRBJ2-1; D possibly uses TRBD1 or TRBD2 (5 bases each). This CDR3 has 15 residues. The germline V gene encodes CDR1 SGHTA and CDR2 FQGNSA.

Only a few counts were recorded for this clonotype. J is TRBJ2-7 and V is TRBV9, with 9 positions matching TRBD1. The CDR3 spans 13 residues. Germline-derived CDR1 and CDR2 are SGDLS and YYNGEE. V trimming: 4 bases; J trimming: 7 bases; junction bases outside the gene matches: 6. CDR3 sequence: CASSPGQGNEQYF. CDR3 bases: TGTGCCAGCAGCCCGGGACAGGGTAATGAGCAGTACTTC. The full variable domain, completed using reference TRBV9 and TRBJ2-7, is DSGVTQTPKHLITATGQRVTLRCSPRSGDLSVYWYQQSLDQGLQFLIQYYNGEERAKGNILERFSAQQFPDLHSELNLSSLELGDSALYFCASSPGQGNEQYFGPGTRLTVT.

The chain couples TRBV28 to TRBJ2-7, with D possibly TRBD2 on 5 matching bases. Trimming cost V 5 bases and J 4 bases, with 18 bases left between them. There are 15 residues in the CDR3. Germline assignment: CDR1 MDHEN and CDR2 SYDVKM. CDR3 DNA sequence: TGTGCCAGCAGTCGTACCGGGATAGTGGAGTACGAGCAGTACTTC. It codes for CASSRTGIVEYEQYF.

This clonotype was recorded only once. It may be a read error: a sequence one base away is much more abundant. The chain is built from TRBV20-1 and TRBJ2-1, with 12 bases matching TRBD2. The CDR3 runs to 17 residues. Germline V gene data show CDR1 as DFQATT and CDR2 as SNEGSKA (reference sequence). The CDR3 protein is CSALSITGLAGYDEQFF. The DNA of the CDR3 is TGCAGTGCCCTATCCATCACGGGACTAGCGGGCTACGATGAGCAGTTCTTC.

This clonotype was recorded many times. This chain connects TRBV20-1 to TRBJ2-1; tentative D call: TRBD1 (5 bases). The CDR3 consists of 12 residues. The V end was cut by 6 bases, the J end by 6 bases, with 12 bases between. The germline gives CDR1 DFQATT, CDR2 SNEGSKA (reference sequence). For the CDR3, the DNA is TGCAGTGCCTCAGGGCCCGGCAATGAGCAGTTCTTC. This encodes CSASGPGNEQFF.

The genes are TRBV20-1 and TRBJ2-1; TRBD2 aligns across 14 bases. The germline gives CDR1 DFQATT, CDR2 SNEGSKA (reference sequence). CDR3 length: 18 amino acids. The trim removed 5 bases at V and 5 bases at J, leaving 14 bases unmatched. The CDR3 is CSAPTGTSGGYPHNEQFF. Here the CDR3 DNA reads TGCAGTGCTCCGACCGGGACTAGCGGGGGTTACCCCCACAATGAGCAGTTCTTC.

The chain is built from TRBV7-3 and TRBJ2-3; 8 bases line up with TRBD1. The CDR3 extends over 15 amino acids. Germline V gene lookup returns CDR1 SGHTA and CDR2 FQGTGA. The ends lost 2 bases at V and 1 base at J; junction bases unmatched: 2. CDR3 protein: CASSLQGQGTDTQYF. The CDR3 DNA is TGTGCCAGCAGCTTACAGGGACAGGGCACAGATACGCAGTATTTT.

This clonotype was seen many times. The chain recombines TRBV4-1 with TRBJ2-5; D tentatively fits TRBD1 or TRBD2 (6 bases each). Trimming cost V 0 bases and J 7 bases, with 9 bases left between them. Germline-derived CDR1 and CDR2 are MGHRA and YSYEKL. The CDR3 extends over 13 amino acids. CDR3 sequence: CASSQDRGATQYF. Written as DNA, the CDR3 is TGCGCCAGCAGCCAAGATAGGGGGGCGACCCAGTACTTC.

The chain carries TRBV3-1 and TRBJ1-5; TRBD1 matches at 7 bases. The CDR3 runs 14 residues. Germline CDR1 is LGHDT and CDR2 is YNNKEL (reference sequence). V was clipped by 5 bases and J by 5 bases; unmatched bases: 6. DNA of the CDR3: TGTGCCAGCAGCGCTCGACAGGGCCATCAGCCCCAGCATTTT. It yields the protein CASSARQGHQPQHF.

For this clonotype: A read error may be the cause here, since a much bigger clone is one base away. CDR3 nucleotides: TGCAGCGTTACGGAGAATGGGAACTATGGCTACACCTTC. This encodes CSVTENGNYGYTF. The chain has TRBV29-1 and TRBJ1-2; D ambiguous. The CDR3 covers 13 residues. Germline V gives CDR1 SQVTM, CDR2 ANQGSEA. Trimming removed 5 bases from V and 2 bases from J, with 12 bases in between. Full variable domain (missing parts from reference TRBV29-1 and TRBJ1-2): SAVISQKPSRDICQRGTSLTIQCQVDSQVTMMFWYRQQPGQSLTLIATANQGSEATYESGFVIDKFPISRPNLTFSTLTVSNMSPEDSSIYLCSVTENGNYGYTFGSGTRLTVV.

This chain uses TRBV27 with TRBJ2-6, with D hard to call. CDR1 is MNHEY, CDR2 SMNVEV, per germline (reference sequence). V dropped 2 bases and J dropped 4 bases, with 6 bases sitting between them. CDR3 length: 14 amino acids. CDR3 region: CASSLQTGANVLTF. The CDR3 DNA follows: TGTGCCAGCAGTTTACAGACCGGGGCCAACGTCCTGACTTTC.

The V call is TRBV29-1, the J call TRBJ2-3; 10 nucleotides line up with TRBD2. The length of the CDR3 is 16 residues. J was trimmed by 2 bases and V by 2 bases; bases with no gene match: 7. Germline CDR1 and CDR2: SQVTM and ANQGSEA. For the CDR3, the DNA is TGCAGCGTTGAATCTAGCGGGGGAGGACACACAGATACGCAGTATTTT. Translating it yields CSVESSGGGHTDTQYF.

The chain couples TRBV6-5 to TRBJ2-6; no definite D call. The V end was cut by 2 bases, the J end by 3 bases, with 8 bases between. CDR3 length equals 15 residues. CDR1 and CDR2 (germline): MNHEY, SVGAGI. The CDR3 here is CASSYRLDGANVLTF. The CDR3 DNA is TGTGCCAGCAGTTACCGACTTGATGGGGCCAACGTCCTGACTTTC.

This clonotype was observed many times. The chain is built from TRBV5-1 and TRBJ2-3; D gene unclear. Trimming shortened V by 0 bases and J by 6 bases, and 17 bases separated the two germline ends. Per the germline V gene, CDR1 is SGHRS and CDR2 is YFSETQ. The CDR3 runs 16 residues. CDR3 coding DNA: TGCGCCAGCAGCTTGGCCTCTGGTTCGGGTGGGGATACGCAGTATTTT. Protein: CASSLASGSGGDTQYF.

V is TRBV6-2 or TRBV6-3 and J is TRBJ2-1; 11 nucleotides align to TRBD1. V dropped 6 bases and J dropped 3; count of bases not matched to a gene: 4. This CDR3 is 15 amino acids long. Germline V gene sequence: CDR1 MNHEY, CDR2 SVGEGT. The CDR3 protein is CASRVDRGLYNEQFF. The CDR3 region has the DNA TGTGCCAGCAGGGTGGACAGGGGGCTCTACAATGAGCAGTTCTTC.

The rearrangement links TRBV27 to TRBJ2-2, with 11 bases aligning to TRBD2. In germline, CDR1 is MNHEY, CDR2 SMNVEV (reference sequence). V trimming: 3 bases; J trimming: 4 bases; junction bases outside the gene matches: 4. CDR3 length equals 16 residues. This CDR3 is CASSFSGRAGTGELFF. The DNA for the CDR3 is TGTGCCAGCAGTTTTAGCGGGAGGGCGGGCACCGGGGAGCTGTTTTTT.

This clonotype has at least ten counts. The chain recombines TRBV6-5 with TRBJ1-2; D possibly corresponds to TRBD1 (5 bases). The CDR3 covers 15 residues. Germline CDR1 reads MNHEY; CDR2 reads SVGAGI. The V end lost 2 bases, the J end lost 8 bases, and 18 bases lay between the germline ends. CDR3 protein: CASSYGGSQASGYTF. In nucleotides, the CDR3 is TGTGCCAGCAGTTACGGGGGGTCACAGGCGTCGGGCTACACCTTC.

This clonotype was seen a handful of times. The chain is built from TRBV29-1 and TRBJ2-5; no firm D call. The DNA end lines up better with TRBJ2-7; the J call may be wrong. Germline assignment: CDR1 SQVTM and CDR2 ANQGSEA. The CDR3 spans 11 residues. The DNA of the CDR3 is TGCAGCGTTGAAGTTTCCTACGAGCAGTACTTC. It encodes CSVEVSYEQYF.

V is TRBV20-1 and J is TRBJ2-5; 8 positions match TRBD2. The J call may be incorrect, as the DNA end agrees better with TRBJ2-7. This CDR3 region has 12 residues. Germline V lookup: CDR1 DFQATT, CDR2 SNEGSKA (reference sequence). The CDR3 DNA reads as TGCAGTGCTGGGGGACTAGCCTACGAGCAGTACTTC. As protein: CSAGGLAYEQYF.

This clonotype showed up just a few times. The chain recombines TRBV15 with TRBJ1-4, with 7 bases aligning to TRBD1. The CDR3 extends over 15 amino acids. Germline lookup yields CDR1 LNHNV and CDR2 YYDKDF (reference sequence). With V trimmed by 0 bases and J by 8 bases, 6 bases remained unmatched. For the CDR3, the DNA is TGTGCCACCAGCAGAGAAGGGACAGTAGGAGAAAAACTGTTTTTT. It encodes CATSREGTVGEKLFF.

This clonotype has ten or more counts. This chain links TRBV20-1 with TRBJ1-2; D is unclear. Trimming cost V 6 bases and J 1 base, with 9 bases left between them. The CDR3 has 12 residues. Germline lookup yields CDR1 DFQATT and CDR2 SNEGSKA (reference sequence). Here the CDR3 reads CSAKVLNYGYTF. The DNA of the CDR3 is TGCAGTGCCAAAGTACTTAACTATGGCTACACCTTC.